The rows below give T cell receptor beta chains drawn from one sample of a study of T cell repertoires in aging, cancer and after chemotherapy. One entry per CDR3 protein results from TCRdb running MiXCR on the multiplex PCR reads. Here the sample spans about 19,000 distinct CDR3 sequences, less than 45% being singletons. The sequenced material came from blood. The receptors come from a human donor with a solid tumor. Both conserved end residues are part of each CDR3. A D gene is named only where the DNA matches it firmly. The size of a clone is reported for some rows only, either as once, few or many, or as a class for expanded clones.

V gene	clone size	J gene	D gene	CDR3 DNA	CDR3 protein
TRBV6-1	few	TRBJ1-1	.	TGTGCCAGCAGTGAACAGAGGCGGTGGAACACTGAAGCTTTCTTT	CASSEQRRWNTEAFF
TRBV25-1	.	TRBJ1-5	.	TGTGCCAGCAGTGAATCGGGGGGCTGGCAGCCCCAGCATTTT	CASSESGGWQPQHF
TRBV27	few	TRBJ1-5	.	TGTGCCAGCAGTCAAGGGACTCCCGGGGACCAGCCCCAGCATTTT	CASSQGTPGDQPQHF
TRBV28	.	TRBJ2-7	.	TGTGCCAGCAGTAGGAGCGGAAGCTCCTACGAGCAGTACTTC	CASSRSGSSYEQYF
TRBV25-1	.	TRBJ2-3	TRBD2	TGTGCCAGCACCGGAATCATGGGGCTAGCGGGGTATACGCAGTATTTT	CASTGIMGLAGYTQYF
TRBV6-5	.	TRBJ1-3	TRBD1	TGTGCCAGCCAAAAGGACAGGGGCTCTGGAAACACCATATATTTT	CASQKDRGSGNTIYF
TRBV6-5	.	TRBJ2-7	.	TGTGCCAGCAGTAGCGGGACAGGTCATTACGAGCAGTACTTC	CASSSGTGHYEQYF
TRBV6-1	.	TRBJ2-7	.	TGTGCCAGCAGTGCCATAATTCCCGGCAGGTGGAACTACGAGCAGTACTTC	CASSAIIPGRWNYEQYF
TRBV14	.	TRBJ1-2	.	TGTGCCAGCAGCCAAGATATCGTGTTCGGCAGCAGCTACACCTTC	CASSQDIVFGSSYTF
TRBV19	.	TRBJ2-3	TRBD1	TGTGCCAGTAGTGGCAGGGGGTCAGATACGCAGTATTTT	CASSGRGSDTQYF
TRBV12-3/TRBV12-4	.	TRBJ1-5	.	TGTGCCAGCAGTTTAGGGGGTGAACGTCAGCCCCAGCATTTT	CASSLGGERQPQHF
TRBV4-3	.	TRBJ2-3	.	TGCGCCAGCAGCCAGACCAGGGGAGATACGCAGTATTTT	CASSQTRGDTQYF
TRBV5-1	few	TRBJ2-7	.	TGCGCCAGCCGTGGACAAGTTGATACCTACGAGCAGTACTTC	CASRGQVDTYEQYF
TRBV6-1	medium-sized	TRBJ2-2	.	TGTGCCAGCAGCAAGGGTACATGGGAAACCGGGGAGCTGTTTTTT	CASSKGTWETGELFF
TRBV6-6	.	TRBJ1-2	.	TGTGCCAGCACCCCTGCGGGTGACTATGGCTACACCTTC	CASTPAGDYGYTF
TRBV24-1	.	TRBJ2-3	TRBD1	TGTGCCACCAGTGACCCGACAGGGCGAGGTGCAGATACGCAGTATTTT	CATSDPTGRGADTQYF
TRBV30	.	TRBJ2-7	TRBD1	TGTGCCTGGAGTCCCTTTCTCGGACAGGCCTACGAGCAGTACTTC	CAWSPFLGQAYEQYF
TRBV5-5	.	TRBJ2-1	TRBD2	TGTGCCAGCACCCGGACTCCTAGCGGGGGGGCGGGGTATGAGCAGTTCTTC	CASTRTPSGGAGYEQFF
TRBV6-6	few	TRBJ2-1	.	TGTGCCAGCAGTGAGCAGGGGTTGAGCGCAGACGGGAATGAGCAGTTCTTC	CASSEQGLSADGNEQFF
TRBV30	.	TRBJ1-1	TRBD1	TGTGCCTGGAGGAGGACAGGGTACACTGAAGCTTTCTTT	CAWRRTGYTEAFF
TRBV5-5	few	TRBJ1-3	TRBD1	TGTGCCAGCAGCTTGGGGACAGGCTTCTCTGGAAACACCATATATTTT	CASSLGTGFSGNTIYF
TRBV6-1	.	TRBJ2-2	TRBD1	TGTGCCAGCGTGGACAGGGCGGCCGGGGAGCTGTTTTTT	CASVDRAAGELFF
TRBV10-3	.	TRBJ1-3	TRBD1	TGTGCCATCAGTGATCCGGGACAGGGGTCCGGAAACACCATATATTTT	CAISDPGQGSGNTIYF
TRBV20-1	few	TRBJ2-2	.	TGCAGTGCTAGTTTGGGGACCGACACCGGGGAGCTGTTTTTT	CSASLGTDTGELFF
TRBV27	.	TRBJ2-3	.	TGTGCCAGCAGTTTAGGCAGGACCTACACAGATACGCAGTATTTT	CASSLGRTYTDTQYF
TRBV6-6	.	TRBJ1-6	.	TGTGCCAGCAGTTACTCTACAGGCGACTATAATTCACCCCTCCACTTT	CASSYSTGDYNSPLHF
TRBV30	few	TRBJ2-1	TRBD2	TGTGCCTGGAGCATGGGACTAGCGGGAGGGCCTAGGCAGTTCTTC	CAWSMGLAGGPRQFF
TRBV12-3/TRBV12-4	.	TRBJ2-1	.	TGTGCCAGCAGATTAGACACCAGCTCCTACAATGAGCAGTTCTTC	CASRLDTSSYNEQFF